Following are 10 T cell receptor beta chains from one sample sequenced in a study of T cells in Graves' hyperthyroidism and ophthalmopathy. It was RNA transcripts that yielded the amplified TCR beta CDR3 regions. First-round RT-PCR targeting the TCR CDR3 was performed with the HTBI primer set. One entry per CDR3 protein, called by TCRdb with MiXCR from the multiplex PCR reads. The sample contains under 250,000 distinct CDR3 sequences, less than 20% of which appear only once. Sequencing used blood. Every receptor here comes from a woman between 45 and 65 years old with Graves' hyperthyroidism.

Ten or more counts support this clonotype. The chain joins TRBV27 to TRBJ1-1; weak D call: TRBD1 (6 bases). Trimming took off 7 bases at V and 4 bases at J, with 22 bases between the two ends. This CDR3 comprises 16 residues. Germline V gene lookup returns CDR1 MNHEY and CDR2 SMNVEV (reference sequence). The CDR3 DNA reads TGTGCCAGCATATCTCTTGGACAGCCCCGGTTCACTGAAGCTTTCTTT. This gives the protein CASISLGQPRFTEAFF.

There are a few counts of this clonotype. Sequence at one end of the junction differs from germline and may be a read error. This sequence joins TRBV3-1 and TRBJ1-2; D not certain. The CDR3 loop spans 13 amino acids. CDR1 and CDR2 from the germline V gene are LGHDT and YNNKEL (reference sequence). In nucleotides, the CDR3 is TGTGCCAACAGCCAAGCCGAGGGTGGTGGCTACACCTTC. Translating gives CANSQAEGGGYTF.

This clonotype was seen ten or more times. The chain employs TRBV10-3 and TRBJ2-3; TRBD1 aligns across 9 bases. In germline, CDR1 is ENHRY, CDR2 SYGVKD. The CDR3 extends over 14 amino acids. V lost 9 bases to trimming and J lost 2 bases; unmatched junction nucleotides: 6. CDR3 DNA: TGTGCCATTGTGGACAGGGGAATCACAGATACGCAGTATTTT. This gives the protein CAIVDRGITDTQYF.

This sequence joins TRBV5-1 and TRBJ2-7; the match to TRBD1 covers 7 bases. The CDR3 is 14 amino acids. V dropped 4 bases and J dropped 5; count of bases not matched to a gene: 9. CDR1 SGHRS and CDR2 YFSETQ come from the germline V gene. The CDR3 reads CASSGDRVDHEQYF. CDR3 nucleotide sequence: TGCGCCAGCAGCGGCGACAGGGTTGACCACGAGCAGTACTTC.

The table lists this clonotype with many counts. This chain joins TRBV12-3 or TRBV12-4 and TRBJ1-1; D is possibly TRBD1 (5 bases). The CDR3 contains 12 residues. The V end lost 3 bases, the J end lost 5 bases, and 7 bases lay between the germline ends. CDR3 residues: CASSFGGTEAFF. In nucleotides, the CDR3 is TGTGCCAGCAGTTTTGGGGGGACTGAAGCTTTCTTT.

This clonotype was observed at least ten times. The chain combines TRBV30 with TRBJ1-1, with TRBD1 matching 10 bases. Germline V CDR1 and CDR2: GTSNPN, SVGIG (reference sequence). The CDR3 totals 16 residues. After removal of 2 bases from V and 4 bases from J, the junction contained 10 bases not matched to a gene. The DNA for the CDR3 is TGTGCCTGGAGTTCTTGGGGGGACAGGGGCTCCACTGAAGCTTTCTTT. Amino acid sequence: CAWSSWGDRGSTEAFF.

This sequence joins TRBV19 and TRBJ2-2; perhaps TRBD2 as D (5 bases). The CDR3 has 12 amino acids. Between the trimmed V and J ends, which lost 7 bases and 6 bases, there was a span of 9 bases. Germline CDR1 LNHDA, CDR2 SQIVND (reference sequence). CDR3 bases: TGTGCCAGTACGAGGGTGGCCGGGGAGCTGTTTTTT. Encoded protein: CASTRVAGELFF.

This clonotype was detected only a few times. CDR3 in DNA: TGCGCCAGCAGCCAAAGGGGGAAGCTTGAGCATGAGCAGTTCTTC. The encoded protein is CASSQRGKLEHEQFF. The chain carries TRBV4-1 and TRBJ2-1; TRBD1 might be the D (6 bases). Germline lookup yields CDR1 MGHRA and CDR2 YSYEKL. V lost 2 bases and J lost 8, with 16 bases in between. The CDR3 has 15 residues.

This clonotype was seen a few times. This chain joins TRBV29-1 and TRBJ2-7; possibly TRBD1 or TRBD2 for D (6 bases each). Trimming removed 2 bases from V and 3 bases from J, with 8 bases in between. Germline V gene lookup returns CDR1 SQVTM and CDR2 ANQGSEA. CDR3 length: 12 amino acids. In DNA, the CDR3 is TGCAGCGTTGAAAAGGGGGGCTACGAGCAGTACTTC. The encoded protein is CSVEKGGYEQYF.

This clonotype showed up many times. The chain carries TRBV7-9 and TRBJ2-3, with 7 bases matching TRBD1. Trimming took 5 bases from V and 2 from J; bases not matched to a gene: 10. This CDR3 comprises 16 residues. Germline assignment: CDR1 SEHNR and CDR2 FQNEAQ (reference sequence). Here the CDR3 DNA reads TGTGCCAGCAGCAAACACCGGGACAGAGCCACAGATACGCAGTATTTT. Protein sequence: CASSKHRDRATDTQYF.